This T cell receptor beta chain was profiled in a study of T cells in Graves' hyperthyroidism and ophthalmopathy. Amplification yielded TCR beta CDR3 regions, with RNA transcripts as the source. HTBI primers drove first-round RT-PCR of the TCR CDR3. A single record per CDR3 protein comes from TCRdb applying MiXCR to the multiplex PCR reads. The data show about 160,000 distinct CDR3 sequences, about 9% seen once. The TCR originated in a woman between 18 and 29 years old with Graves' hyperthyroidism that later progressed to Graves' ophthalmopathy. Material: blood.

The CDR3 here is CASSSSFLAGGNEQFF. As DNA, the CDR3 is TGTGCCAGCAGTTCGAGCTTCTTAGCGGGGGGAAATGAGCAGTTCTTC. The chain uses TRBV6-1 and TRBJ2-1; TRBD2 aligns across 10 bases. The CDR3 has 16 residues. The V segment lost 5 bases and the J segment 7 bases; nucleotides outside the gene matches: 11. The germline V gene has CDR1 MNHNS and CDR2 SASEGT.